This is a list of T cell receptor beta chains from one sample in a study of beta chain features in type 1 diabetes. The protocol was immunoSEQ multiplex PCR, while the TCRdb copy is restricted to in-frame clones and leaves out a portion. The sample lists about 640,000 clones, approximately 13% seen once, with more than 0.1% in the top ten. Sequencing was done on a sample of naive CD4+ T cells from blood. The source of these receptors is a man aged 25 to 40 with type 1 diabetes. Both conserved end residues are part of each CDR3. The order of the fields is CDR3 DNA, CDR3 protein, D gene, clone size, V gene, J gene. D genes are given only for firm matches. A row's size may be missing; if present it is once, few, many or a size class.

cdr3_nt: TGTGCCAGCAGCCCGGGGTCCTCATCTCCAGATACGCAGTATTTT
cdr3_aa: CASSPGSSSPDTQYF
d_call: -
clone_size: few
v_call: TRBV7-2
j_call: TRBJ2-3

cdr3_nt: TGCAGCGTTGATGGGCACAGGGGAAAACAAGAGACCCAGTACTTC
cdr3_aa: CSVDGHRGKQETQYF
d_call: TRBD1
clone_size: few
v_call: TRBV29-1
j_call: TRBJ2-5

cdr3_nt: TGCAGTTTTCAAGACAGACCCACTGAAGCTTTCTTT
cdr3_aa: CSFQDRPTEAFF
d_call: -
clone_size: few
v_call: TRBV29-1
j_call: TRBJ1-1

cdr3_nt: TGTGCCAGCAGCGTTAGCGGACGCACAGATACGCAGTATTTT
cdr3_aa: CASSVSGRTDTQYF
d_call: -
clone_size: -
v_call: TRBV7-2
j_call: TRBJ2-3

cdr3_nt: TGTGCCAGTAGTATAGCGTTAGCCAAAAACATTCAGTACTTC
cdr3_aa: CASSIALAKNIQYF
d_call: -
clone_size: few
v_call: TRBV19
j_call: TRBJ2-4

cdr3_nt: TGTGCCAGCTCACCAAGGACAGGGGAAAATTCACCCCTCCACTTT
cdr3_aa: CASSPRTGENSPLHF
d_call: TRBD1
clone_size: -
v_call: TRBV18
j_call: TRBJ1-6

cdr3_nt: TGTGCCAGCAGCCCTCAGGGGACCTACAATGAGCAGTTCTTC
cdr3_aa: CASSPQGTYNEQFF
d_call: -
clone_size: many
v_call: TRBV7-2
j_call: TRBJ2-1

cdr3_nt: TGTGCCAGCAGGGAGACAGGGGGCAGTGAGCAGTTCTTC
cdr3_aa: CASRETGGSEQFF
d_call: TRBD1
clone_size: -
v_call: TRBV11-3
j_call: TRBJ2-1

cdr3_nt: TGTGCCACCCTCAGTAGCGGCACAGATACGCAGTATTTT
cdr3_aa: CATLSSGTDTQYF
d_call: -
clone_size: -
v_call: TRBV25-1
j_call: TRBJ2-3

cdr3_nt: TGTGCCAGCAGTACGACCAGGACAGGGTACGAGCAGTACTTC
cdr3_aa: CASSTTRTGYEQYF
d_call: TRBD1
clone_size: -
v_call: TRBV6-5
j_call: TRBJ2-7

cdr3_nt: TGCAGTGCTAGAGGAGGGTACGAGCAGTACTTC
cdr3_aa: CSARGGYEQYF
d_call: -
clone_size: few
v_call: TRBV20-1
j_call: TRBJ2-7

cdr3_nt: TGCGCCAGCAGCGGCCAGGGGGCAGGAGATACGCAGTATTTT
cdr3_aa: CASSGQGAGDTQYF
d_call: TRBD1
clone_size: -
v_call: TRBV5-1
j_call: TRBJ2-3

cdr3_nt: TGTGCCAGCAGTGAAGGGAAGGGGACCCAGTACTTC
cdr3_aa: CASSEGKGTQYF
d_call: -
clone_size: -
v_call: TRBV2
j_call: TRBJ2-5

cdr3_nt: TGTGCCAGCTCACTTTCCTGGGACAGGGATTGGGGCTTC
cdr3_aa: CASSLSWDRDWGF
d_call: TRBD1
clone_size: -
v_call: TRBV18
j_call: TRBJ1-2

cdr3_nt: TGTGCCAGCACGGAGACAGGGGGTAATGAGCAGTTCTTC
cdr3_aa: CASTETGGNEQFF
d_call: TRBD1
clone_size: -
v_call: TRBV2
j_call: TRBJ2-1

cdr3_nt: TGCGCCAGCAGCTTGGGGGATAGAATCGGGAGTGAGCAGTTCTTC
cdr3_aa: CASSLGDRIGSEQFF
d_call: -
clone_size: few
v_call: TRBV5-1
j_call: TRBJ2-1

cdr3_nt: TGTGCCAGCAGCTCGGACAGCCACATGAAGTTCTTC
cdr3_aa: CASSSDSHMKFF
d_call: -
clone_size: -
v_call: TRBV7-2
j_call: TRBJ2-1

cdr3_nt: TGTGCCAGCAGCTTTGGGGGAGGGGGAGGAAAAAACATTCAGTACTTC
cdr3_aa: CASSFGGGGGKNIQYF
d_call: -
clone_size: -
v_call: TRBV5-4
j_call: TRBJ2-4

cdr3_nt: TGTGCCAGCGGACACCGGGACCCCGGAAACACCATATATTTT
cdr3_aa: CASGHRDPGNTIYF
d_call: -
clone_size: few
v_call: TRBV7-9
j_call: TRBJ1-3

cdr3_nt: TGCAGCGTTGATGAATCCTACGAGCAGTACTTC
cdr3_aa: CSVDESYEQYF
d_call: -
clone_size: few
v_call: TRBV29-1
j_call: TRBJ2-7

cdr3_nt: TGTGCCAGCAGCCAATACCGGGAACCGGGACCTTTCTATGGCTACACCTTC
cdr3_aa: CASSQYREPGPFYGYTF
d_call: -
clone_size: few
v_call: TRBV14
j_call: TRBJ1-2

cdr3_nt: TGTGCCAGCAGTTTCCTCTCCACAGGGATGGAGACCCAGTACTTC
cdr3_aa: CASSFLSTGMETQYF
d_call: -
clone_size: -
v_call: TRBV6-6
j_call: TRBJ2-5

cdr3_nt: TGTGCCAGCGGCTCCACGGGGGGCCGGGAGACCCAGTACTTC
cdr3_aa: CASGSTGGRETQYF
d_call: -
clone_size: -
v_call: TRBV7-2
j_call: TRBJ2-5

cdr3_nt: TGTGCCAGCAGGACAGACAATCAGCCCCAGCATTTT
cdr3_aa: CASRTDNQPQHF
d_call: -
clone_size: few
v_call: TRBV6-6
j_call: TRBJ1-5

cdr3_nt: TGTGCCAGCAGCTTACAAGGCACCCAAGAGACCCAGTACTTC
cdr3_aa: CASSLQGTQETQYF
d_call: -
clone_size: -
v_call: TRBV7-2
j_call: TRBJ2-5

cdr3_nt: TGTGCCAGCAGCGGTGGACAGCCCCCTAGGGAGCAGTACTTC
cdr3_aa: CASSGGQPPREQYF
d_call: -
clone_size: few
v_call: TRBV2
j_call: TRBJ2-7

cdr3_nt: TGTGCCAGCAGATCACTAGCGGGGGGAGAGCAGTTCTTC
cdr3_aa: CASRSLAGGEQFF
d_call: TRBD2
clone_size: many
v_call: TRBV13
j_call: TRBJ2-1

cdr3_nt: TGTGCCAGCAGCTTAGAGGACACCATATATTTT
cdr3_aa: CASSLEDTIYF
d_call: -
clone_size: -
v_call: TRBV7-8
j_call: TRBJ1-3

cdr3_nt: TGTGCCAGCAGCCAAGACTCTGCAGGCCGAATGCAGTACTTC
cdr3_aa: CASSQDSAGRMQYF
d_call: -
clone_size: few
v_call: TRBV14
j_call: TRBJ2-7

cdr3_nt: TGCAGCGTTGAAGTTGGGGCCAACGTCCTGACTTTC
cdr3_aa: CSVEVGANVLTF
d_call: -
clone_size: -
v_call: TRBV29-1
j_call: TRBJ2-6

cdr3_nt: TGTGCCAGCAGCGTTACAGCGTCGAACACCGCCGGGGAGCTGTTTTTT
cdr3_aa: CASSVTASNTAGELFF
d_call: -
clone_size: -
v_call: TRBV7-2
j_call: TRBJ2-2

cdr3_nt: TGTGCCAGCAGCTTAGTCGGGCTAGCGGGGGCCGGGGGAAATACGCAGTATTTT
cdr3_aa: CASSLVGLAGAGGNTQYF
d_call: TRBD2
clone_size: few
v_call: TRBV7-2
j_call: TRBJ2-3